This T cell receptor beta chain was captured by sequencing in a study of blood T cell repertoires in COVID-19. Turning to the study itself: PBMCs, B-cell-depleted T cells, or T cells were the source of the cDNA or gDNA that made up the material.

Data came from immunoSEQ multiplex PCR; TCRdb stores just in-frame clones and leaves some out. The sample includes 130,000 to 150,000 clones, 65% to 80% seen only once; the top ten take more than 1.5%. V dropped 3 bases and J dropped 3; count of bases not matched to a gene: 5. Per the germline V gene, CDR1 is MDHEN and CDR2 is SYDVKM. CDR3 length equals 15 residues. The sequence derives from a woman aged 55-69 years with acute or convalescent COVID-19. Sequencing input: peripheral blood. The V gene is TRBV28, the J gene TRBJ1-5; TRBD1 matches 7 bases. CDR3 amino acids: CASSFRDRYNQPQHF. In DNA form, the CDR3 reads TGTGCCAGCAGTTTTCGGGACAGATACAATCAGCCCCAGCATTTT.